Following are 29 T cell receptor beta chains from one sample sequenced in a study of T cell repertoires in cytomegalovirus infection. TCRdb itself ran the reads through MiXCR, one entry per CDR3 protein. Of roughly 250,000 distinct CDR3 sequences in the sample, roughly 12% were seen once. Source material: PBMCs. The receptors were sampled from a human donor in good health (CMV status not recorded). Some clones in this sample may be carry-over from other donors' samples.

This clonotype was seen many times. CDR3 sequence: CASSSAGATYEQYF. In nucleotides, the CDR3 is TGTGCCAGCAGCTCCGCAGGGGCAACCTACGAGCAGTACTTC. The V gene is TRBV11-3, the J gene TRBJ2-7, with D possibly matching TRBD1 (6 bases). Trimming stripped 4 bases from V and 2 bases from J, with 12 bases between. In germline, CDR1 is SGHNT, CDR2 YENEEA. This CDR3 spans 14 amino acids.

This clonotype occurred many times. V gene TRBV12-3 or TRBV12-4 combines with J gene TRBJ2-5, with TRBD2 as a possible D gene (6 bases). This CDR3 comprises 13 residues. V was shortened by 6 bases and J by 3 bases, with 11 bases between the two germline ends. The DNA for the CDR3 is TGTGCCAGCAGGGATCCGGGGGAAGAGACCCAGTACTTC. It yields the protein CASRDPGEETQYF.

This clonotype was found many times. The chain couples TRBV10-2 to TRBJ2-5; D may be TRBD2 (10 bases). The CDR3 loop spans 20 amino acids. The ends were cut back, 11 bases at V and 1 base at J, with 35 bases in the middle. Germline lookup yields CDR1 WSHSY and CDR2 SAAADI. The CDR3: CAPGQGYKREGPASQETQYF. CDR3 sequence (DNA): TGCGCCCCCGGACAGGGGTACAAGCGGGAGGGCCCGGCCAGCCAAGAGACCCAGTACTTC.

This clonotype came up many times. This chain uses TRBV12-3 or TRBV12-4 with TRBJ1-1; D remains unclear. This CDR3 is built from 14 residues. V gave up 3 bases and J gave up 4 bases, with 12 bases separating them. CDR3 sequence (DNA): TGTGCCAGCAGTTTCTCGGTTCGGAGCACTGAAGCTTTCTTT. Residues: CASSFSVRSTEAFF.

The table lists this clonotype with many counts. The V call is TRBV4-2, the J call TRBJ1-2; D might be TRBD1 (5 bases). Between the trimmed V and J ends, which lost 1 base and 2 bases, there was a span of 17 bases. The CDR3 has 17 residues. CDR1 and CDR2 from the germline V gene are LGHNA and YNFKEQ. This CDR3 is CASSQAVGLTVNYGYTF. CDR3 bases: TGTGCCAGCAGCCAAGCCGTGGGGCTTACAGTAAACTATGGCTACACCTTC.

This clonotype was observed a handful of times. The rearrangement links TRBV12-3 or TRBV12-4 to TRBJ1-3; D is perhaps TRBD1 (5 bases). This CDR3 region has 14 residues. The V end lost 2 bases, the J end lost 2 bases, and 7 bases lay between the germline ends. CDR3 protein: CASSLLGAGNTIYF. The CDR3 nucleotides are TGTGCCAGCAGTTTACTGGGGGCTGGAAACACCATATATTTT.

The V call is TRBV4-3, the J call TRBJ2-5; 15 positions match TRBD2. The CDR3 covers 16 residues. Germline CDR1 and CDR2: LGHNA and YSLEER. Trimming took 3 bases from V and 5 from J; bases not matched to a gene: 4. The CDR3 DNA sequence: TGCGCCAGCAGCCAGAACGGACTAGCGGGAGGGGAGACCCAGTACTTC. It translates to CASSQNGLAGGETQYF.

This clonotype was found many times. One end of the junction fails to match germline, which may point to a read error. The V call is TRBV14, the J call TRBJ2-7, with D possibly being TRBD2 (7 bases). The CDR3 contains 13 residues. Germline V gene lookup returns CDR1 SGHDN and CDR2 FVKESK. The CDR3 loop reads CASSLPGGGASNF. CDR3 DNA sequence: TGTGCCAGCAGCCTCCCCGGAGGGGGGGCCTCGAACTTC. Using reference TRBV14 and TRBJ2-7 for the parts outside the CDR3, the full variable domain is EAGVTQFPSHSVIEKGQTVTLRCDPISGHDNLYWYRRVMGKEIKFLLHFVKESKQDESGMPNNRFLAERTGGTYSTLKVQPAELEDSGVYFCASSLPGGGASNFGPGTRLTVT.

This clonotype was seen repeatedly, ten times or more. DNA for the CDR3: TGTGCCAGCAGTTACTCGTTTATTTGGGACAGGGGCTCCGGGGAGCTGTTTTTT. This encodes CASSYSFIWDRGSGELFF. The V call is TRBV6-2 or TRBV6-3, the J call TRBJ2-2; TRBD1 agrees at 10 bases. The CDR3 covers 18 residues. Trimming at V came to 0 bases and at J to 6 bases, leaving 10 bases not matched to a gene. Germline CDR1 is MNHEY and CDR2 is SVGEGT.

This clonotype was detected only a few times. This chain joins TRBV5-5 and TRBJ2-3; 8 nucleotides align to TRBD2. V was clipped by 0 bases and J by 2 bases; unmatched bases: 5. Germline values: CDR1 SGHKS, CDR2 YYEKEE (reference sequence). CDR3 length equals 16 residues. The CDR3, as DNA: TGTGCCAGCAGCTTGGGCCCGGGGGGGCCCACAGATACGCAGTATTTT. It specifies CASSLGPGGPTDTQYF.

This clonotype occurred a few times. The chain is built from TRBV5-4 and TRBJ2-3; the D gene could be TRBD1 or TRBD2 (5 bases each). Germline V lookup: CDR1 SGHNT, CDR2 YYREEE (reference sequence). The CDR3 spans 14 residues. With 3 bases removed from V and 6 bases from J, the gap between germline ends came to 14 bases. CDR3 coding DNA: TGTGCCAGCAGCTGGGGGTTCGATCAGGATACGCAGTATTTT. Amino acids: CASSWGFDQDTQYF.

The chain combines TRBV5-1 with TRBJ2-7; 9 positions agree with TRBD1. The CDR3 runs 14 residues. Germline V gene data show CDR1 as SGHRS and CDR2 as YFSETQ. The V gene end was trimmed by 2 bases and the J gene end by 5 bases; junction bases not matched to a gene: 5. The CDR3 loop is CASSFGDRVHEQYF. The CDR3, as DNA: TGCGCCAGCAGCTTCGGGGACAGGGTACACGAGCAGTACTTC.

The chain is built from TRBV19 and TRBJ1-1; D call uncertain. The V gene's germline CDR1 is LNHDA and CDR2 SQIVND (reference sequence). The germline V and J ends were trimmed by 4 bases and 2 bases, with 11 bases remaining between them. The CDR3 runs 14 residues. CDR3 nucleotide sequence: TGTGCCAGTAGTAAACCGCAGCTTAACACTGAAGCTTTCTTT. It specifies CASSKPQLNTEAFF.

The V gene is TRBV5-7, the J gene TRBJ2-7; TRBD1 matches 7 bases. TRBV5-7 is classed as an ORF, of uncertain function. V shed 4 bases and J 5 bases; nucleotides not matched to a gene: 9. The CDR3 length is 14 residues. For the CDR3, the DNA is TGTGCCAGCAGCCCCCGGGACAGAGAGGACGAGCAGTACTTC. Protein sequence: CASSPRDREDEQYF.

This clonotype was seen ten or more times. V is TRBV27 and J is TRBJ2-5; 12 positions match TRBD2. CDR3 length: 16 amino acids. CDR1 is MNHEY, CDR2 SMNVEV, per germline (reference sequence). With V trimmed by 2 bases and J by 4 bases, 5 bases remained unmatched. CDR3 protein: CASSLPSGRDRETQYF. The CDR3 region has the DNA TGTGCCAGCAGTTTACCTAGCGGGAGGGATCGAGAGACCCAGTACTTC.

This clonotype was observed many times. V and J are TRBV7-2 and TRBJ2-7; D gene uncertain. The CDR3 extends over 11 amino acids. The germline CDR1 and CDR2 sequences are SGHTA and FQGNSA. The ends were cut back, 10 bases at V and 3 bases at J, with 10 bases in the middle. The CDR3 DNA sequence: TGTGCCAAACGGGCCAGCTACGAGCAGTACTTC. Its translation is CAKRASYEQYF.

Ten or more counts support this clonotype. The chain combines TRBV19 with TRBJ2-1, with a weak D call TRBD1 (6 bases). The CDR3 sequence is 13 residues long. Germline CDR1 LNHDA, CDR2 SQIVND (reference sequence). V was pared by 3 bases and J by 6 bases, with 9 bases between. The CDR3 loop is CASSIGRGNEQFF. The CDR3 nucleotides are TGTGCCAGTAGTATCGGCAGGGGCAATGAGCAGTTCTTC.

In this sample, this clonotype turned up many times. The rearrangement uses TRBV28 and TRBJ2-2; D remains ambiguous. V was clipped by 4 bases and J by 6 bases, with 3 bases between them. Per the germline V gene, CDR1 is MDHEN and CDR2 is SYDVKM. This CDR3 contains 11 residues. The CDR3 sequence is CASSWPGELFF. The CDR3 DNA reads TGTGCCAGCAGTTGGCCCGGGGAGCTGTTTTTT.

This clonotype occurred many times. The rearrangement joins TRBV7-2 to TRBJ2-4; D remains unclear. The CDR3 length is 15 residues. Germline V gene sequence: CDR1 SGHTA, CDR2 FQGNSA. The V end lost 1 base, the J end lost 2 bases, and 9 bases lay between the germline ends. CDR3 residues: CASSLVATTKNIQYF. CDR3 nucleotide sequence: TGTGCCAGCAGCTTAGTGGCGACAACCAAAAACATTCAGTACTTC.

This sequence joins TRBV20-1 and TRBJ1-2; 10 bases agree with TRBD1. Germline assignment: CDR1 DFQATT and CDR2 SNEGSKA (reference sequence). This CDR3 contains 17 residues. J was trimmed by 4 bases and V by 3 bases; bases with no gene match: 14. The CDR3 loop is CSARSRDRGVISYGYTF. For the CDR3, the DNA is TGCAGTGCTAGGAGCCGGGACAGGGGCGTTATTAGCTATGGCTACACCTTC.

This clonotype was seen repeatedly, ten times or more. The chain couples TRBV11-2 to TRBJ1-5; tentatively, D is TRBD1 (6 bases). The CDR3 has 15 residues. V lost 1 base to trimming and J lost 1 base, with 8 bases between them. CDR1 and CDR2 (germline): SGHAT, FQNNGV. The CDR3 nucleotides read TGTGCCAGCAGCTTAGGGGACACGAGCAATCAGCCCCAGCATTTT. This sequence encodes CASSLGDTSNQPQHF.

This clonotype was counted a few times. CDR3 amino acids: CASSIDGDTQYF. The CDR3 DNA reads as TGTGCCAGTAGTATAGATGGGGATACGCAGTATTTT. The rearrangement joins TRBV19 to TRBJ2-3; D gene uncertain. CDR1 is LNHDA and CDR2 is SQIVND in the germline V gene (reference sequence). Trimming stripped 0 bases from V and 6 bases from J, with 4 bases between. This CDR3 has 12 amino acids.

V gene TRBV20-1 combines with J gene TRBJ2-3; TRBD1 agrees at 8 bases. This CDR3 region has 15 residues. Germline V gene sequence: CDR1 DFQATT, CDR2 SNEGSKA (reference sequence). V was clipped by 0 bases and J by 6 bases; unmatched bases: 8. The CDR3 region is CSARDLNTGGDTQYF. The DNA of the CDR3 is TGCAGTGCTAGAGATTTAAACACAGGGGGGGATACGCAGTATTTT.

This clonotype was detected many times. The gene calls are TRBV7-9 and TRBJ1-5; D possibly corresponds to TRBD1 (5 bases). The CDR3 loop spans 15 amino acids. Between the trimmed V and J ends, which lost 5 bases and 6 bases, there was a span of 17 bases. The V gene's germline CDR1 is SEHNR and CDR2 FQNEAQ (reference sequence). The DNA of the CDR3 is TGTGCCAGCAGCCTAGGAGGGACGGTAACTCAGCCCCAGCATTTT. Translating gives CASSLGGTVTQPQHF.

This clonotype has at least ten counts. CDR3 in amino acids: CASSYPGTGSRGGGYTF. The CDR3 DNA reads TGTGCCAGCAGCTACCCCGGGACAGGGAGCCGCGGGGGTGGCTACACCTTC. The genes are TRBV7-2 and TRBJ1-2; 9 positions agree with TRBD1. The CDR3 runs to 17 residues. The germline V gene encodes CDR1 SGHTA and CDR2 FQGNSA. V trimming: 4 bases; J trimming: 7 bases; junction bases outside the gene matches: 16.

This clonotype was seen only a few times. This CDR3 is CSVDGRQGATDTQYF. CDR3 nucleotides: TGCAGCGTTGATGGTCGACAGGGGGCCACAGATACGCAGTATTTT. J is TRBJ2-3 and V is TRBV29-1; the match to TRBD1 covers 10 bases. The V and J ends lost 3 bases and 2 bases, in that order; junction bases with no gene match: 5. In germline, CDR1 is SQVTM, CDR2 ANQGSEA. The CDR3 sequence is 15 residues long.

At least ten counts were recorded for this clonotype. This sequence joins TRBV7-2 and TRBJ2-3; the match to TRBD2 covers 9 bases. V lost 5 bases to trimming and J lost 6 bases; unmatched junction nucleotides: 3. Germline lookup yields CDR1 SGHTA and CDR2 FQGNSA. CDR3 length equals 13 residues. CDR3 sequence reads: CASSASGRDTQYF. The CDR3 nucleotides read TGTGCCAGCAGCGCGAGCGGGAGGGATACGCAGTATTTT.

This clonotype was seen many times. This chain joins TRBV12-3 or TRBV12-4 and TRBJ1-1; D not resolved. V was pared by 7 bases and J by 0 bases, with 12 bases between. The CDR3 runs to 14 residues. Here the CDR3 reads CASTAQLLNTEAFF. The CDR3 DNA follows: TGTGCCAGCACCGCCCAATTACTGAACACTGAAGCTTTCTTT.

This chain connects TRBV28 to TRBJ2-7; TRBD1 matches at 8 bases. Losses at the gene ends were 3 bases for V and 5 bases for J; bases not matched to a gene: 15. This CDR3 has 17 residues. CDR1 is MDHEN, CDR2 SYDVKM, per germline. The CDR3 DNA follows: TGTGCCAGCAGTTTGGGGGGCAGGGGGCAGCCATTCCACGAGCAGTACTTC. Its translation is CASSLGGRGQPFHEQYF. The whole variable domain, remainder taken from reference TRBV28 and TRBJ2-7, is DVKVTQSSRYLVKRTGEKVFLECVQDMDHENMFWYRQDPGLGLRLIYFSYDVKMKEKGDIPEGYSVSREKKERFSLILESASTNQTSMYLCASSLGGRGQPFHEQYFGPGTRLTVT.